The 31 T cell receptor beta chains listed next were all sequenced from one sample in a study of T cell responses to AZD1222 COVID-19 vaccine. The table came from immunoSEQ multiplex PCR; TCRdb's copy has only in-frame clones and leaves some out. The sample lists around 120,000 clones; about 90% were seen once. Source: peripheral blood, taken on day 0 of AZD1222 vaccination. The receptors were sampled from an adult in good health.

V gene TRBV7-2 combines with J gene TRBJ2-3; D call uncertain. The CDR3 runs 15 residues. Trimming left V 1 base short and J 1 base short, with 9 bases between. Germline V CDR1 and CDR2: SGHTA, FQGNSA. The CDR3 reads CASSLVPLGTDTQYF. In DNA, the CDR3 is TGTGCCAGCAGCTTAGTGCCCCTTGGCACAGATACGCAGTATTTT.

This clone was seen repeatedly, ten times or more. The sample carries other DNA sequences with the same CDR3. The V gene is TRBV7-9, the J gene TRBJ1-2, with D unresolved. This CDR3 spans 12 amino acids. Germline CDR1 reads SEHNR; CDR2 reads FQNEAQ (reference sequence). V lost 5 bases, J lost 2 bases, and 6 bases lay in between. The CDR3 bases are TGTGCCAGCAGCCCACAGAACTATGGCTACACCTTC. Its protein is CASSPQNYGYTF.

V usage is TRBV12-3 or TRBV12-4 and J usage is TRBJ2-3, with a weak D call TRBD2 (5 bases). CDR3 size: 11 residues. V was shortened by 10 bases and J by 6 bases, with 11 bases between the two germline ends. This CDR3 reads CAIGVRDTQYF. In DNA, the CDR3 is TGTGCCATCGGGGTGCGGGATACGCAGTATTTT.

The CDR3 nucleotides are TGTGCCAGCAGCCACAATCAGCCCCAGCATTTT. It yields the protein CASSHNQPQHF. The J gene is TRBJ1-5, the V gene TRBV28; no firm D call. The CDR3 has 11 residues. CDR1 and CDR2 (germline): MDHEN, SYDVKM. Trimming pared 6 bases from V and 3 bases from J, leaving 3 bases between.

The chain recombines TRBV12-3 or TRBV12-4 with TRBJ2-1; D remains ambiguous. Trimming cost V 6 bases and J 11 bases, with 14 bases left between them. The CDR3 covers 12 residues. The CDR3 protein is CASRWAPGKQFF. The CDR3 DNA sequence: TGTGCCAGCAGGTGGGCCCCAGGCAAGCAGTTCTTC.

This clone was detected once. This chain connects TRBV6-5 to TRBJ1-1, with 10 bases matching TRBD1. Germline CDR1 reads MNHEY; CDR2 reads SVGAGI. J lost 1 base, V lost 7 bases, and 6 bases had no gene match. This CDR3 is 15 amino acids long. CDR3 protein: CASTSRTGGNTEAFF. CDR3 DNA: TGTGCCAGCACTTCTCGGACAGGGGGGAACACTGAAGCTTTCTTT.

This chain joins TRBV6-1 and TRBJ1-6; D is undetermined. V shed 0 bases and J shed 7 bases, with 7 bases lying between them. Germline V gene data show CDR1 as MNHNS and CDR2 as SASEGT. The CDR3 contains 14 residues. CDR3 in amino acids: CASSEAPLNSPLHF. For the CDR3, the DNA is TGTGCCAGCAGTGAAGCACCCCTAAATTCACCCCTCCACTTT.

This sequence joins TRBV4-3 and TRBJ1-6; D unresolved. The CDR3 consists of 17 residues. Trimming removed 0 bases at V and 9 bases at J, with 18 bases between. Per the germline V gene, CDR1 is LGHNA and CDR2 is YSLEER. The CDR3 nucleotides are TGCGCCAGCAGCCAAGATCCTCGGGGAGGGCTGGGTTCACCCCTCCACTTT. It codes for CASSQDPRGGLGSPLHF.

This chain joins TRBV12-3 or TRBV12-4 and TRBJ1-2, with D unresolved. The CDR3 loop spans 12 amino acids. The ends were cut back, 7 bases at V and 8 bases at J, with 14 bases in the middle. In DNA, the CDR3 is TGTGCCAGCATCCCCATAAGTGGAGGCTACACCTTC. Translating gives CASIPISGGYTF.

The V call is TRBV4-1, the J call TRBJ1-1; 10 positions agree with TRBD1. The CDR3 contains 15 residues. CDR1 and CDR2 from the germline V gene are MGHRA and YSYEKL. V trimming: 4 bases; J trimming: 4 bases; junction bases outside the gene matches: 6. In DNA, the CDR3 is TGCGCCAGCAGCCTTCGACAGGGGGCGCCCACTGAAGCTTTCTTT. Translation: CASSLRQGAPTEAFF.

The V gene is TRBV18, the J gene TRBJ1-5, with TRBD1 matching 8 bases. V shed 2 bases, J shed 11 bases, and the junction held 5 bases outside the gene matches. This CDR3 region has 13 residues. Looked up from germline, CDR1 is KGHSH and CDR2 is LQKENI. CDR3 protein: CASSPGQGSAQHF. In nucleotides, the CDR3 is TGTGCCAGCTCACCAGGACAGGGCTCAGCCCAGCATTTT.

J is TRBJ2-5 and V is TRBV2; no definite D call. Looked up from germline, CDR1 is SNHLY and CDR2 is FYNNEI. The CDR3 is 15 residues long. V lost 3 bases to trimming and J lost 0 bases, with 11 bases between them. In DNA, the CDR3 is TGTGCCAGCAGTGATGAGCCGTCGTACCAAGAGACCCAGTACTTC. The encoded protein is CASSDEPSYQETQYF.

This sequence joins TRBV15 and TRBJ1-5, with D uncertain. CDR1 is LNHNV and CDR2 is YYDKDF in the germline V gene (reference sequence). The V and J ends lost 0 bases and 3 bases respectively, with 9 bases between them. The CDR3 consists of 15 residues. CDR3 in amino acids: CATSRDSGINQPQHF. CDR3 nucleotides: TGTGCCACCAGCAGAGACAGTGGGATCAATCAGCCCCAGCATTTT.

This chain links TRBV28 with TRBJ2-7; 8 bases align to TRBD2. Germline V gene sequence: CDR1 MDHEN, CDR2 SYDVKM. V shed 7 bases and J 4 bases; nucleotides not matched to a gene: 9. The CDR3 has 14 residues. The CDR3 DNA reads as TGTGCCAGCATCGGGGGGGAGGTCGCTTACGAGCAGTACTTC. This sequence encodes CASIGGEVAYEQYF. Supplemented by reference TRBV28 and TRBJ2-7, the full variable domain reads DVKVTQSSRYLVKRTGEKVFLECVQDMDHENMFWYRQDPGLGLRLIYFSYDVKMKEKGDIPEGYSVSREKKERFSLILESASTNQTSMYLCASIGGEVAYEQYFGPGTRLTVT.

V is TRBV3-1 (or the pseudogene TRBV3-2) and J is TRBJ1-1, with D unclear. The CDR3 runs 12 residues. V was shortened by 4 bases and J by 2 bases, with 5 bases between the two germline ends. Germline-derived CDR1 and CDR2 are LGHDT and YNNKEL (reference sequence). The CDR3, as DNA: TGTGCCAGCAGCCTATTCAACACTGAAGCTTTCTTT. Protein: CASSLFNTEAFF.

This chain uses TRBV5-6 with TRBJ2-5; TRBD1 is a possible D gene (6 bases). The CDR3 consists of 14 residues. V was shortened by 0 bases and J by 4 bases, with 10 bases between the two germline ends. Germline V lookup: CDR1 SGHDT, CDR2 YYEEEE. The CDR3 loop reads CASSLGQAPETQYF. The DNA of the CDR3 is TGTGCCAGCAGCTTGGGACAGGCCCCAGAGACCCAGTACTTC.

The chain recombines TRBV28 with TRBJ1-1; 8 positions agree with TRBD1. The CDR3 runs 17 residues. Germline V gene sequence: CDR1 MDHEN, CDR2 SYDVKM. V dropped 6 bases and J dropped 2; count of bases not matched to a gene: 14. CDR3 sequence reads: CASRPWTGNWVNTEAFF. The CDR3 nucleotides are TGTGCCAGCAGACCGTGGACAGGGAACTGGGTAAACACTGAAGCTTTCTTT. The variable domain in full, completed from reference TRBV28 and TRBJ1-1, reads DVKVTQSSRYLVKRTGEKVFLECVQDMDHENMFWYRQDPGLGLRLIYFSYDVKMKEKGDIPEGYSVSREKKERFSLILESASTNQTSMYLCASRPWTGNWVNTEAFFGQGTRLTVV.

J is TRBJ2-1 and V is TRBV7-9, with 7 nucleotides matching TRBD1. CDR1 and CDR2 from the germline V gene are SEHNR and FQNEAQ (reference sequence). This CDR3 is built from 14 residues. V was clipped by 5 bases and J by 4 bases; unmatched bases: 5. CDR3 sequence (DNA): TGTGCCAGCAGCCCTCCGGGACAGTACAATGAGCAGTTCTTC. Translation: CASSPPGQYNEQFF.

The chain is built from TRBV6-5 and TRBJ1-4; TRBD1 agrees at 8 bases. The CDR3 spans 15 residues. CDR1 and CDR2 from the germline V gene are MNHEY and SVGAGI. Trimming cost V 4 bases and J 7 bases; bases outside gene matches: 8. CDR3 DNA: TGTGCCAGCAGTTCCACGGACAGGGTCGGTGAAAAACTGTTTTTT. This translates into CASSSTDRVGEKLFF.

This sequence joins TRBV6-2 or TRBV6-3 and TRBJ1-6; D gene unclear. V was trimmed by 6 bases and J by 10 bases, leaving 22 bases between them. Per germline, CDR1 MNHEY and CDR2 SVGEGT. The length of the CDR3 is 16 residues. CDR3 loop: CASSRARAFFRSPLHF. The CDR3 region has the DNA TGTGCCAGCAGCCGCGCACGGGCCTTTTTCCGATCACCCCTCCACTTT.

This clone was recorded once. The CDR3 DNA sequence: TGTGCCACCAGCAGAGATAGCGCCGACCGTGGCTACACCTTC. It codes for CATSRDSADRGYTF. The rearrangement joins TRBV15 to TRBJ1-2; no clear D. Germline loops: CDR1 LNHNV, CDR2 YYDKDF (reference sequence). V lost 0 bases and J 7 bases, leaving 12 bases between the germline ends. This CDR3 has 14 residues.

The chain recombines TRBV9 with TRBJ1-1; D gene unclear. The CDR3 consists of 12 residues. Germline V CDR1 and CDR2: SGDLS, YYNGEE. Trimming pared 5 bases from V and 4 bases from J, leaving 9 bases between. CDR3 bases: TGTGCCAGCAGGAGGGTGGGCACTGAAGCTTTCTTT. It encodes CASRRVGTEAFF.

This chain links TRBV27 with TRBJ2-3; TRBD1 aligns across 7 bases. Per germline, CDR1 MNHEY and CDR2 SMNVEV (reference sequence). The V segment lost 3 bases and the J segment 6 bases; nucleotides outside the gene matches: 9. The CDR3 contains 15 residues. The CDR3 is CASSFLRQGLDTQYF. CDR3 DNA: TGTGCCAGCAGTTTCCTCCGACAGGGTTTGGATACGCAGTATTTT.

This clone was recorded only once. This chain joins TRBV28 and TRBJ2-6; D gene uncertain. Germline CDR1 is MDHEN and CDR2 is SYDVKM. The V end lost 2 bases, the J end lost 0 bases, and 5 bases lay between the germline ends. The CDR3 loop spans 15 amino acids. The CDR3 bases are TGTGCCAGCAGTTTACGTGGCTCTGGGGCCAACGTCCTGACTTTC. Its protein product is CASSLRGSGANVLTF.

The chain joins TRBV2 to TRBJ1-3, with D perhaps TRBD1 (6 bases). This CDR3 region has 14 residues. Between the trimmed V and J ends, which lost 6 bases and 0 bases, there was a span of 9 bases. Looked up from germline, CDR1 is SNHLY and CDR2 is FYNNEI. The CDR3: CASSWTASGNTIYF. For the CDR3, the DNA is TGTGCCAGCAGCTGGACAGCCTCTGGAAACACCATATATTTT.

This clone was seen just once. The CDR3 protein is CASNSYEQYF. CDR3 DNA: TGTGCCAGCAATTCCTACGAGCAGTACTTC. The chain links TRBV2 to TRBJ2-7; D uncertain. V was trimmed by 7 bases and J by 1 base, leaving 2 bases between them. The length of the CDR3 is 10 residues. The germline CDR1 and CDR2 sequences are SNHLY and FYNNEI.

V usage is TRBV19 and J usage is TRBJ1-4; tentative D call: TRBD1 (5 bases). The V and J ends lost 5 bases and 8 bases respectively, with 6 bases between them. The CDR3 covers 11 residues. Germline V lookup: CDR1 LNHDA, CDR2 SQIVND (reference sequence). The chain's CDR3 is CASSPGEKLFF. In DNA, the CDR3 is TGTGCCAGTAGTCCAGGGGAAAAACTGTTTTTT.

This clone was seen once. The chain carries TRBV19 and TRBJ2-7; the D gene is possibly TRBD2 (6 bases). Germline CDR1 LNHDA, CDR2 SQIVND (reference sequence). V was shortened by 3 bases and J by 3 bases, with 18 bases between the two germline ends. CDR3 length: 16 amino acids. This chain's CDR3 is CASSIGLGSVLYEQYF. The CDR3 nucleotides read TGTGCCAGTAGTATCGGCCTCGGGAGCGTTCTCTACGAGCAGTACTTC. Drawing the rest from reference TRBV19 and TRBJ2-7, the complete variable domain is DGGITQSPKYLFRKEGQNVTLSCEQNLNHDAMYWYRQDPGQGLRLIYYSQIVNDFQKGDIAEGYSVSREKKESFPLTVTSAQKNPTAFYLCASSIGLGSVLYEQYFGPGTRLTVT.

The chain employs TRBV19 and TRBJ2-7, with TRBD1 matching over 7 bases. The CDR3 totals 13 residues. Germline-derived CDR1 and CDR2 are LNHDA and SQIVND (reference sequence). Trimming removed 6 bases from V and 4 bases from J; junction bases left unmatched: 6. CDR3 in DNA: TGTGCCAGTAGCACCGGGACAGAGTACGAGCAGTACTTC. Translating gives CASSTGTEYEQYF.

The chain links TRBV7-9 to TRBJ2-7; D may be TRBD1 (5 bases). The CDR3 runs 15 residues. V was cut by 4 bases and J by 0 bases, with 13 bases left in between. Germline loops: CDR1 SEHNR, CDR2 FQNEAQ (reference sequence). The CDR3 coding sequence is TGTGCCAGCAGCTCCTGGACAACGAACTCCTACGAGCAGTACTTC. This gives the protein CASSSWTTNSYEQYF.

The CDR3 region has the DNA TGTGCCATCAGTGAGGGGGGGTTCTCGGGAAACACCATATATTTT. This encodes CAISEGGFSGNTIYF. The chain couples TRBV10-3 to TRBJ1-3; TRBD1 might be the D (5 bases). CDR3 length: 15 residues. Trimming took 2 bases from V and 4 from J, leaving 12 bases between them. Germline CDR1 reads ENHRY; CDR2 reads SYGVKD.